Shown below are 4 T cell receptor beta chains from a single sample sequenced in a study of molecular identifiers for immune sequencing clone quantification. TCRdb reprocessed the PCR reads via MiXCR and lists one record per CDR3 protein. Found here are about 100,000 distinct CDR3 sequences, roughly 38% of them singletons; the top ten hold approximately 3.8%. Specimen: naive CD8+ T cells from blood, with Jurkat cell RNA spiked in. Sample subset: FACS-sorted CD8+CD4-CCR7+CD45RA+ naive T cells. All receptors come from a human donor in good health. Some libraries in this study had Jurkat cell RNA spiked in.

The count of this clonotype is one. With a much larger clone just one base away, this may be a read error. This chain links TRBV7-9 with TRBJ1-3; possible D gene TRBD1, 5 bases. Germline V gene sequence: CDR1 SEHNR, CDR2 FQNEAQ (reference sequence). CDR3 length equals 14 residues. V was pared by 3 bases and J by 5 bases, with 11 bases between. CDR3 nucleotides: TGTGCCAGCAGCTTGGGGGATGCTAGAAACACCATATATTTT. Protein: CASSLGDARNTIYF.

The rearrangement joins TRBV6-2 or TRBV6-3 to TRBJ2-7; TRBD2 matches at 14 bases. Germline trimming cut 4 bases from V and 8 bases from J; bases unmatched to any gene: 4. The CDR3 is made up of 14 amino acids. Germline-derived CDR1 and CDR2 are MNHEY and SVGEGT. Here the CDR3 reads CASSSGTSGSKQYF. The DNA for the CDR3 is TGTGCCAGCAGTTCCGGGACTAGCGGGAGCAAGCAGTACTTC.

This clonotype was seen repeatedly, ten times or more. J is TRBJ2-2 and V is TRBV18, with TRBD1 identical over 9 bases. From germline, CDR1 is KGHSH and CDR2 LQKENI. This CDR3 contains 16 residues. Losses at the gene ends were 3 bases for V and 5 bases for J; bases not matched to a gene: 7. In DNA, the CDR3 is TGTGCCAGCTCACCCCCTGGGACAGGGCGGACCGGGGAGCTGTTTTTT. Translation gives CASSPPGTGRTGELFF. Filled out from reference TRBV18 and TRBJ2-2, the complete variable domain reads NAGVMQNPRHLVRRRGQEARLRCSPMKGHSHVYWYRQLPEEGLKFMVYLQKENIIDESGMPKERFSAEFPKEGPSILRIQQVVRGDSAAYFCASSPPGTGRTGELFFGEGSRLTVL.

As to this clonotype: A much larger clone differs by one base, so this may be a read error. Because it lacks the conserved phenylalanine or tryptophan at the end, this CDR3 is likely a read error. The chain recombines TRBV6-6 with TRBJ1-1; no clear D gene. The CDR3 length is 12 residues. With 0 bases removed from V and 4 bases from J, the gap between germline ends came to 3 bases. Per the germline V gene, CDR1 is MNHNY and CDR2 is SVGAGI (reference sequence). CDR3 bases: TGTGCCAGCAGTTACTCCCCCACTGAAGCTTTCTTA. The encoded protein is CASSYSPTEAFL.